This is a list of T cell receptor beta chains from one sample in a study of T cells after yellow fever vaccination. From the 5' RACE reads, TCRdb called clonotypes with MiXCR, one entry per CDR3 protein. The sample has about 550,000 distinct CDR3 sequences, less than 20% seen once. The input for sequencing was PBMCs, taken 15 days after the yellow fever booster vaccination. The receptor source for this set is a man aged 30-40 years who received the YFV17D yellow fever vaccine. Each CDR3 is given with its conserved first and last residue. The order of the fields is clone size, D gene, V gene, CDR3 protein. D genes are given only for firm matches. Where a row states a size, it is once, few, many or the class of an expanded clone; other rows omit it.

>few|TRBD2|TRBV7-8
CASSLAWTSGSTDTQYF
>NA|NA|TRBV27
CASNRAGVGTGELFF
>many|NA|TRBV6-5
CASSYDYEQYF
>NA|TRBD2|TRBV29-1
CSLRLAGRNNEQFF
>NA|TRBD2|TRBV5-6
CASSTGLAGGPGNEQFF
>few|NA|TRBV12-3/TRBV12-4
CASSFSPHDYEQYF
>NA|NA|TRBV4-3
CASSQETSGGFYEQYF
>NA|TRBD2|TRBV10-3
CATQRELVEETQYF
>NA|NA|TRBV5-1
CASSPGLSFRELFF
>NA|NA|TRBV5-6
CASVTSVWSGDTQYF
>few|NA|TRBV5-5
CASSLGSGYTF
>few|TRBD1|TRBV11-1
CASSPLPGQGLREKVPGELFF
>few|TRBD2|TRBV12-3/TRBV12-4
CASRRLAGEVYNEQFF
>few|NA|TRBV18
CASSRRGYEQFF
>NA|TRBD2|TRBV11-2
CASSVLAPTGETQYF
>few|NA|TRBV7-2
CASSILGWGYTDTQYF
>NA|NA|TRBV20-1
CSARRQASYEQYF
>NA|NA|TRBV6-5
CASSYSGSSGNTIYF
>few|TRBD2|TRBV4-1
CASSQDPASGRSNEQFF
>NA|NA|TRBV20-1
CSASLLNTQYF
>few|TRBD2|TRBV30
CAWSVTSGSYEQYF
>few|TRBD1|TRBV15
CATRGTGGANTGELFF
>NA|NA|TRBV5-1
CASKGGSDAYGYTF
>NA|TRBD2|TRBV24-1
CATSVGLANTDTQYF
>NA|NA|TRBV18
CASSSTKGYNEQFF
>few|NA|TRBV20-1
CSARDPTGQQETQYF
>few|NA|TRBV4-3
CASSQVTRGTEAFF
>NA|TRBD1|TRBV10-3
CAITGTGGDTQYF
>few|TRBD1|TRBV27
CASSLPGQGVYGYTF
>NA|NA|TRBV10-2
CASSGDGPSGEQFF
>NA|TRBD2|TRBV20-1
CSWREGPTDTQYF
>NA|NA|TRBV7-2
CASSLDVVRHYGYTF
>few|NA|TRBV29-1
CSVGYRREQYF
>few|NA|TRBV24-1
CATSDPLGGKETQYF
>few|NA|TRBV18
CASSPWGPPYNEQFF
>few|NA|TRBV5-1
CASSLGPADQETQYF
>few|TRBD2|TRBV6-5
CASSYPPLTSGGSDTQYF
>few|NA|TRBV4-3
CASSQTGTALQAQYF
>few|TRBD2|TRBV4-2
CASSPEGLAGEGGELFF
>NA|NA|TRBV29-1
CSGKGETQYF
>few|NA|TRBV29-1
CSVVDYPIQETQYF
>few|NA|TRBV29-1
CSVTAQIADTQYF
>NA|NA|TRBV28
CASRPEIRVHYGYTF
>NA|NA|TRBV25-1
CASSDPENTGELFF
>NA|NA|TRBV5-1
CASSFRVGAYEQYF
>few|TRBD2|TRBV28
CASTPSGRKGGSYNEQFF
>once|TRBD2|TRBV4-1
CASSQDPASGTDTQYF
>few|TRBD1|TRBV6-2/TRBV6-3
CASGRQGPFGELFF
>few|NA|TRBV12-3/TRBV12-4
CASSLLPVQFF
>NA|TRBD1|TRBV4-1
CASSHDRDRRPSGANVLTF
>few|NA|TRBV7-2
CASSQPDRRSYNEQFF